The 7 T cell receptor beta chains listed next were all sequenced from one sample in a study of OX40 agonist ivuxolimab in advanced cancers. Clones were read by immunoSEQ multiplex PCR, and TCRdb kept only the in-frame ones, dropping some. The table shows under 70,000 clones, with 85% to 90% occurring only once. The material was CD4+ or CD8+ T cells sorted from blood, obtained in a trial of the OX40 agonist ivuxolimab. The receptors here all came from an adult with an advanced solid tumor such as melanoma, head and neck, liver or kidney cancer.

The V and J genes are TRBV5-4 and TRBJ2-3, with D perhaps TRBD1 (6 bases). CDR3 size: 12 residues. With 2 bases removed from V and 7 bases from J, the gap between germline ends came to 8 bases. Germline V CDR1 and CDR2: SGHNT, YYREEE (reference sequence). For the CDR3, the DNA is TGTGCCAGCAGCTTACAGGGATATACGCAGTATTTT. Amino acid sequence: CASSLQGYTQYF.

This rearrangement joins TRBV6-5 to TRBJ1-4; D possibly corresponds to TRBD1 (5 bases). This CDR3 is 16 amino acids long. Looked up from germline, CDR1 is MNHEY and CDR2 is SVGAGI. V was clipped by 0 bases and J by 6 bases, with 14 bases between them. In nucleotides, the CDR3 is TGTGCCAGCAGTTACTCGCCACGTCAGGGTTATGAAAAACTGTTTTTT. Protein sequence: CASSYSPRQGYEKLFF.

The chain couples TRBV6-1 to TRBJ1-3; 7 bases align to TRBD1. In germline, CDR1 is MNHNS, CDR2 SASEGT. V shed 4 bases and J 2 bases; nucleotides not matched to a gene: 8. CDR3 length equals 16 residues. The CDR3 nucleotides are TGTGCCAGCAGTGCCGACAGGGCTGGAACTGGAAACACCATATATTTT. This gives the protein CASSADRAGTGNTIYF.

The chain links TRBV19 to TRBJ1-2; tentative D call: TRBD1 (6 bases). V lost 1 base to trimming and J lost 0 bases, with 15 bases between them. CDR1 and CDR2 from the germline V gene are LNHDA and SQIVND (reference sequence). CDR3 length: 17 residues. CDR3 amino acids: CASSIVTGLSTNYGYTF. The DNA for the CDR3 is TGTGCCAGTAGTATAGTTACAGGGCTCTCTACTAACTATGGCTACACCTTC.

The J gene is TRBJ1-1, the V gene TRBV6-5, with D unresolved. Trimming left V 6 bases short and J 5 bases short, with 13 bases between. Germline CDR1 reads MNHEY; CDR2 reads SVGAGI. The CDR3 covers 13 residues. In DNA, the CDR3 is TGTGCCAGCAGGTGGGTGGTTGGGACTGAAGCTTTCTTT. Its protein is CASRWVVGTEAFF.

The chain links TRBV19 to TRBJ2-7; 11 nucleotides agree with TRBD1. The germline V gene has CDR1 LNHDA and CDR2 SQIVND (reference sequence). V lost 6 bases to trimming and J lost 4 bases; unmatched junction nucleotides: 5. The CDR3 totals 14 residues. DNA of the CDR3: TGTGCCAGTAGGTCCGGGACAGGGGGATACGAGCAGTACTTC. This gives the protein CASRSGTGGYEQYF.

V gene TRBV19 combines with J gene TRBJ2-3; D not resolved. Germline CDR1 reads LNHDA; CDR2 reads SQIVND (reference sequence). The V and J ends lost 2 bases and 5 bases respectively, with 8 bases between them. The CDR3 sequence is 13 residues long. CDR3 nucleotide sequence: TGTGCCAGTAGTATACGAGGCGGAGATACGCAGTATTTT. This sequence encodes CASSIRGGDTQYF.